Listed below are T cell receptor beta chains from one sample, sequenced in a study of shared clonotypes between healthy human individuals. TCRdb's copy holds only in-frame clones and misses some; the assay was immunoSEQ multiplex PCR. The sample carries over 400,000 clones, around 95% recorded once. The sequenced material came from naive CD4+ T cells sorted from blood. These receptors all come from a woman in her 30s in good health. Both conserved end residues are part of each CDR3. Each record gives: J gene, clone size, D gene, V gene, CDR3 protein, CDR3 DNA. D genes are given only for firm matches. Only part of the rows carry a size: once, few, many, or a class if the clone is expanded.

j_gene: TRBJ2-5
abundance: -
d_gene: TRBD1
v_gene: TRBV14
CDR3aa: CASSQERTGVETQYF
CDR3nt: TGTGCCAGCAGCCAAGAACGGACAGGGGTAGAGACCCAGTACTTC

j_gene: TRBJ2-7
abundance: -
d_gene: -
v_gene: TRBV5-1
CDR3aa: CALRYGVSSEQYF
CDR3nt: TGCGCCCTCAGGTATGGAGTATCCTCCGAGCAGTACTTC

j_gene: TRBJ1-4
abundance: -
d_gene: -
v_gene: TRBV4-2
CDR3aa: CASSQAAQTGEKLFF
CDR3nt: TGTGCCAGCAGCCAAGCGGCCCAGACTGGTGAAAAACTGTTTTTT

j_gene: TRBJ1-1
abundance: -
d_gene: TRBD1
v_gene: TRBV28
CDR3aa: CASSSGTVNTEAFF
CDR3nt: TGTGCCAGCAGTAGCGGGACAGTGAACACTGAAGCTTTCTTT

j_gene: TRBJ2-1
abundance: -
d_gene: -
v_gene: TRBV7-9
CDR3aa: CASSLSQGSYNEQFF
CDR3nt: TGTGCCAGCAGCTTATCCCAGGGTTCCTACAATGAGCAGTTCTTC

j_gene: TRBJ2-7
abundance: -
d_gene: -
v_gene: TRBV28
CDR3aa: CASTLGVYEQYF
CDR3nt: TGTGCCAGCACCCTCGGTGTGTACGAGCAGTACTTC

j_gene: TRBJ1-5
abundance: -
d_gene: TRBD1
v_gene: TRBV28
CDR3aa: CASSSSMTGWGQPQHF
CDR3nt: TGTGCCAGCAGTAGCTCGATGACAGGGTGGGGCCAGCCCCAGCATTTT

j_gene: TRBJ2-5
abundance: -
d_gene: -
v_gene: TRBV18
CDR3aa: CASSQTVQETQYF
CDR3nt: TGTGCCAGCTCTCAGACGGTCCAAGAGACCCAGTACTTC

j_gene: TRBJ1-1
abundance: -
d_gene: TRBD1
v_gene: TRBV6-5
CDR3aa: CASSYSRGLVNTEAFF
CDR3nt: TGTGCCAGCAGTTATTCTAGGGGGCTGGTGAACACTGAAGCTTTCTTT

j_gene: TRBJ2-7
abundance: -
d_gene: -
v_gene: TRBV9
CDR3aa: CASSVDNSYEQYF
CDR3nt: TGTGCCAGCAGCGTTGACAACTCCTACGAGCAGTACTTC

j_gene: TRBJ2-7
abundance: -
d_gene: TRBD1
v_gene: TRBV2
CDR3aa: CASPSRDRGREQYF
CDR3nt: TGTGCCAGTCCGAGCCGGGACAGGGGTAGAGAGCAGTACTTC

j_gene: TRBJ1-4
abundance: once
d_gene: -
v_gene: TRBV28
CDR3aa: CASRAPGYNEKLFF
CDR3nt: TGTGCCAGCAGAGCACCCGGGTATAATGAAAAACTGTTTTTT

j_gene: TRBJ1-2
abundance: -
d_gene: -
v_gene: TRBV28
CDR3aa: CASSPGPTRRGYTF
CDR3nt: TGTGCCAGCAGTCCTGGACCCACCCGGCGGGGCTACACCTTC

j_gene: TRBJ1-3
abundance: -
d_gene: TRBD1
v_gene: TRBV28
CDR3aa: CASSRPGQGAGNTIYF
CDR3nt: TGTGCCAGCAGTCGGCCGGGACAGGGGGCTGGAAACACCATATATTTT

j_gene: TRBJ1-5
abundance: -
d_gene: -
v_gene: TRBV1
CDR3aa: CTSSPPASELSNQPQHF
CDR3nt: TGCACCAGCAGCCCACCCGCCAGCGAACTTTCCAATCAGCCCCAGCATTTT

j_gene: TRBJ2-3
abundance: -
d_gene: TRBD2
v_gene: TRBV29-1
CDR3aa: CSVVAGGDTQYF
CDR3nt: TGCAGCGTTGTAGCGGGGGGTGATACGCAGTATTTT

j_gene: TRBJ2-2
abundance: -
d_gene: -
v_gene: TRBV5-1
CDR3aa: CASSPSAANTGELFF
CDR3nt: TGCGCCAGCAGCCCTAGCGCCGCGAACACCGGGGAGCTGTTTTTT

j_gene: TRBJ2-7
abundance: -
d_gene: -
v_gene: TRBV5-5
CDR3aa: CASRVASSYEQYF
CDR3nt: TGTGCCAGCAGAGTAGCAAGTTCCTACGAGCAGTACTTC

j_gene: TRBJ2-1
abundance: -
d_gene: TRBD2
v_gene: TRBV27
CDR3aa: CASSFGGGAGGPDEQFF
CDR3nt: TGTGCCAGCAGTTTCGGAGGGGGAGCGGGAGGGCCCGATGAGCAGTTCTTC

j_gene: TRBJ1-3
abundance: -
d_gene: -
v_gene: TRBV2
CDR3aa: CASTAGHSGNTIYF
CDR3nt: TGTGCCAGCACCGCGGGACACTCTGGAAACACCATATATTTT

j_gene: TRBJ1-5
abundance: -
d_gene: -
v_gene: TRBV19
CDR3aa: CASSKGASNQPQHF
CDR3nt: TGTGCCAGTAGTAAAGGGGCGTCAAATCAGCCCCAGCATTTT

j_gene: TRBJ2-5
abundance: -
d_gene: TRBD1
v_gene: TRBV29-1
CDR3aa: CSVEGGRGRVLETQYF
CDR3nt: TGCAGCGTTGAAGGCGGCAGGGGGCGCGTTCTGGAGACCCAGTACTTC

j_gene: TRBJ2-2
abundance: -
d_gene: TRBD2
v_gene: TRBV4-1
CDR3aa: CASSQPGLAGGPPNTGELFF
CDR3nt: TGCGCCAGCAGCCAACCGGGACTAGCGGGAGGGCCCCCGAACACCGGGGAGCTGTTTTTT

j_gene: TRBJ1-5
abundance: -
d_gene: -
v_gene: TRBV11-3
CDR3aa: CASSFDSGSNQPQHF
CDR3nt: TGTGCCAGCAGCTTTGACTCGGGGAGCAATCAGCCCCAGCATTTT

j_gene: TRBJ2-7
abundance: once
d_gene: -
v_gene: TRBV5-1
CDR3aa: CASSLSYSSYEQYF
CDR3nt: TGCGCCAGCAGCCTCAGCTATAGCTCCTACGAGCAGTACTTC

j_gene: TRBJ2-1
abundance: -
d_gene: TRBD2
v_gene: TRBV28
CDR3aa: CASSYPEGGAYNEQFF
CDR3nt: TGTGCCAGCAGTTACCCTGAGGGAGGGGCCTACAATGAGCAGTTCTTC

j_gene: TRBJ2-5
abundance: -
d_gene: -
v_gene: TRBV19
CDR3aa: CASRETVKETQYF
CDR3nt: TGTGCCAGTAGGGAGACAGTGAAGGAGACCCAGTACTTC

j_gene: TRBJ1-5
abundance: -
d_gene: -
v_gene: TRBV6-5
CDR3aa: CASRFSGNQPQHF
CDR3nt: TGTGCCAGCAGGTTTTCAGGAAATCAGCCCCAGCATTTT

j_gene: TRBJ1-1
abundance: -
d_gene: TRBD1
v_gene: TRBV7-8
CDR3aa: CASSSLSDRGRNTEAFF
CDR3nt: TGTGCCAGCAGCTCCCTTAGCGACAGGGGCAGGAACACTGAAGCTTTCTTT

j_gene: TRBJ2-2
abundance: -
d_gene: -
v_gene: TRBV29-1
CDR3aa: CSVWQGVTGELFF
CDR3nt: TGCAGCGTTTGGCAGGGAGTAACCGGGGAGCTGTTTTTT

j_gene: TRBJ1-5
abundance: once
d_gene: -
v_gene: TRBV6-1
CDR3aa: CASSASMRDFQPQHF
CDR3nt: TGTGCCAGCAGCGCCTCTATGAGGGATTTTCAGCCCCAGCATTTT

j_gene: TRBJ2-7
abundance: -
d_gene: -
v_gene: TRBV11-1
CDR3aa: CASSLATSFNEQYF
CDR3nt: TGTGCCAGCAGCTTAGCTACTAGCTTCAACGAGCAGTACTTC

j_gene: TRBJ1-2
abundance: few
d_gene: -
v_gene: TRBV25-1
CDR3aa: CASRGPGYGYTF
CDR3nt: TGTGCCAGCAGGGGCCCCGGGTATGGCTACACCTTC

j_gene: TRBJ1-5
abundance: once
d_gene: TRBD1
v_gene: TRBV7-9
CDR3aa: CASSMGQLPIGSNQPQHF
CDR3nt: TGTGCCAGCAGCATGGGACAGCTACCAATTGGGAGCAATCAGCCCCAGCATTTT

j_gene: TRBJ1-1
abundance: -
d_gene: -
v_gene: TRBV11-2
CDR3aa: CASSRKYTVNTEAFF
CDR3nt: TGTGCCAGCAGCCGAAAGTACACAGTGAACACTGAAGCTTTCTTT

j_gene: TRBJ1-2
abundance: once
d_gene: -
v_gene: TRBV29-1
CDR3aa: CSVRSGNYGYTF
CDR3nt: TGCAGCGTTAGATCAGGGAACTATGGCTACACCTTC

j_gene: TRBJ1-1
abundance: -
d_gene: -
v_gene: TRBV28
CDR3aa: CASSARGKILNTEAFF
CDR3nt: TGTGCCAGCAGTGCCCGGGGCAAGATTCTGAACACTGAAGCTTTCTTT

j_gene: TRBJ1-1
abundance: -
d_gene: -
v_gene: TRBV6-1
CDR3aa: CASTGFMNTEAFF
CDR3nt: TGTGCCAGCACGGGTTTCATGAACACTGAAGCTTTCTTT

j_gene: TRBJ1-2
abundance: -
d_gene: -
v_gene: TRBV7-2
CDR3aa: CASSLDTGAAYGYTF
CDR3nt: TGTGCCAGCAGCTTAGATACGGGGGCGGCCTATGGCTACACCTTC

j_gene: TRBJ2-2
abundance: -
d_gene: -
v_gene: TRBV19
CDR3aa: CASSGGTNTGELFF
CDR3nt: TGTGCCAGTAGTGGGGGGACGAACACCGGGGAGCTGTTTTTT

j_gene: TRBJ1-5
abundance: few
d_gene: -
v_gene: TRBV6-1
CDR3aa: CASRQTGGSNQPQHF
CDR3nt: TGTGCCAGCAGGCAGACAGGAGGAAGCAATCAGCCCCAGCATTTT

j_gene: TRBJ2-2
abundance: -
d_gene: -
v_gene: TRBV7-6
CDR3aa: CASSFRWQGNTGELFF
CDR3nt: TGTGCCAGCAGCTTTCGCTGGCAGGGGAACACCGGGGAGCTGTTTTTT

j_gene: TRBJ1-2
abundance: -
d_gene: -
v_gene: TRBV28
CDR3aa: CASSWPRREGYGYTF
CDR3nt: TGTGCCAGCAGTTGGCCCCGCAGGGAGGGCTATGGCTACACCTTC

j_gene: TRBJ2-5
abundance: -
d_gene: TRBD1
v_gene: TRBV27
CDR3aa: CASSFLQGAKTQYF
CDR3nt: TGTGCCAGCAGTTTTCTTCAGGGGGCGAAGACCCAGTACTTC

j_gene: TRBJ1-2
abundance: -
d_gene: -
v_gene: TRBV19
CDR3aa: CASFAGSIYGYTF
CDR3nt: TGTGCCAGTTTCGCCGGGAGTATCTATGGCTACACCTTC